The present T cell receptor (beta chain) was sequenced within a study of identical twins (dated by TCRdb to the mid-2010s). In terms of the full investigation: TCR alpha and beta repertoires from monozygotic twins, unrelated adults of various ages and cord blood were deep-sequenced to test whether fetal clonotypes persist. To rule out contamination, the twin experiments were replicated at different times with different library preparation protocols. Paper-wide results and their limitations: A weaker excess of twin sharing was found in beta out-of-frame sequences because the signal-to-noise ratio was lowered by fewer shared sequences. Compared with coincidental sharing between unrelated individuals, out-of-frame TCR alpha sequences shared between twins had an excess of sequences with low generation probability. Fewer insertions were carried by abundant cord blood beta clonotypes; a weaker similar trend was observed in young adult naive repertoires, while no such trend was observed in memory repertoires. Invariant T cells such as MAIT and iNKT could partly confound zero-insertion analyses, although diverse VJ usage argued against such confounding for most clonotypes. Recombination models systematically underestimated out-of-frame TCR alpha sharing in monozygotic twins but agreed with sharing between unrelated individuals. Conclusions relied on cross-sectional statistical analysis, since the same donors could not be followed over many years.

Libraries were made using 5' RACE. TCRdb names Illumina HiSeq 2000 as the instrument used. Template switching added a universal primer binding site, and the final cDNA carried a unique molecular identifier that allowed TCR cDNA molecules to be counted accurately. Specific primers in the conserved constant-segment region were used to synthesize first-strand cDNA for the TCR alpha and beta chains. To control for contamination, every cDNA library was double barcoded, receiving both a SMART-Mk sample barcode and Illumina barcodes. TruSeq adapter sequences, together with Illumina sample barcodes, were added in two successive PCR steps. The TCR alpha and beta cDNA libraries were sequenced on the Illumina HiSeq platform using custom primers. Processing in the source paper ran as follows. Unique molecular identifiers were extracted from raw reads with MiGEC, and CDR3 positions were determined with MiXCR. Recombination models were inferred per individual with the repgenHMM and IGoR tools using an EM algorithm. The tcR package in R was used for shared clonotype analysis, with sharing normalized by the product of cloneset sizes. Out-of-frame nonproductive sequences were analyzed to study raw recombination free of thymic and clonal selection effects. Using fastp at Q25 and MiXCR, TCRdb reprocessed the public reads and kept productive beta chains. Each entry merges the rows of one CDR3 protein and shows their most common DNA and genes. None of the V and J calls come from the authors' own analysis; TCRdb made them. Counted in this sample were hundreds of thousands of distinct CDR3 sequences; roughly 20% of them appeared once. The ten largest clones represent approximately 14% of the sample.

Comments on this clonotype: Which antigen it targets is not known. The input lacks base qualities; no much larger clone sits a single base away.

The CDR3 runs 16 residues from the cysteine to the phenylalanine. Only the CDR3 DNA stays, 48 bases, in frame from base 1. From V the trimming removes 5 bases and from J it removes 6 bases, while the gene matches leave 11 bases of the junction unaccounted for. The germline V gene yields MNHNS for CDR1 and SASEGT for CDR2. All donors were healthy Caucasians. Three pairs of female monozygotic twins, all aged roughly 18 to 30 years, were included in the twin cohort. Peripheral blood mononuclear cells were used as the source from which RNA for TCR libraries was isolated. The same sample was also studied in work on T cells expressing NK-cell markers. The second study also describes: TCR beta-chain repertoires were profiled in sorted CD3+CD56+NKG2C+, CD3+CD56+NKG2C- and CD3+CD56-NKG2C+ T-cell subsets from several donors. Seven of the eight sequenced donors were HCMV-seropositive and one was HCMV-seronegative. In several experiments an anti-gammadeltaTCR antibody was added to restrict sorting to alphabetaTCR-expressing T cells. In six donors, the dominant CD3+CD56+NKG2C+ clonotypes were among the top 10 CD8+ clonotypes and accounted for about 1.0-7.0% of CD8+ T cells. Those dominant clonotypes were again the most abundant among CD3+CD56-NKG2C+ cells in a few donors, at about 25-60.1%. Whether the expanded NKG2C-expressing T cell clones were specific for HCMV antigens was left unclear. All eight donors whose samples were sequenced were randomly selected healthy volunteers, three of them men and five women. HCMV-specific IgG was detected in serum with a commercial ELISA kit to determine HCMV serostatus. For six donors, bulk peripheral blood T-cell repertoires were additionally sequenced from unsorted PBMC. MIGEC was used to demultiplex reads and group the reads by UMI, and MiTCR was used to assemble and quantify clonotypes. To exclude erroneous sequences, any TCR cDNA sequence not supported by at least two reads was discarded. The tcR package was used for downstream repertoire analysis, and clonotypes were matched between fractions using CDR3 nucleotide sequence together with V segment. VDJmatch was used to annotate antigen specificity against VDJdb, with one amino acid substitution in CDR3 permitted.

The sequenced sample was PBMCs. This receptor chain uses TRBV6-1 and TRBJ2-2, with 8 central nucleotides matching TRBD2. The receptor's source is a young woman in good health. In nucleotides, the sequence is TGTGCCAGCAGTCTGCGGACTAGCAAGGGTCCCGGGGAGCTGTTTTTT. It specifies CASSLRTSKGPGELFF.